This T cell receptor beta chain was sequenced for a study of CD8 T cells in Susac syndrome. While CD8+ and CD4+ T cells were isolated negatively, TEMRA cells were enriched by FACS. With 5 bases removed from V and 4 bases from J, the gap between germline ends came to 15 bases. This CDR3 has 15 residues. RNA amounts of roughly 0.5 to 1 ug underwent reverse transcription with random hexamers. Amplification of TCR beta CDR3 was carried out by immunoSEQ multiplex PCR, which covered 54 Vbeta and 13 Jbeta segments. MiXCR was run by TCRdb on the immunoSEQ multiplex PCR reads, yielding one entry per CDR3 protein. The sample has about 150,000 distinct CDR3 sequences; approximately 93% are singletons.

Input material: CD4+ T cells from PBMCs. The clonotype comes from a human donor with multiple sclerosis. The chain uses TRBV23-1 and TRBJ1-5; D unresolved. TRBV23-1 is filed as an ORF, its function uncertain. The CDR3 spells CASSVPAGENQPQHF. CDR3 sequence (DNA): TGCGCCAGCAGTGTCCCGGCAGGAGAAAATCAGCCCCAGCATTTT.